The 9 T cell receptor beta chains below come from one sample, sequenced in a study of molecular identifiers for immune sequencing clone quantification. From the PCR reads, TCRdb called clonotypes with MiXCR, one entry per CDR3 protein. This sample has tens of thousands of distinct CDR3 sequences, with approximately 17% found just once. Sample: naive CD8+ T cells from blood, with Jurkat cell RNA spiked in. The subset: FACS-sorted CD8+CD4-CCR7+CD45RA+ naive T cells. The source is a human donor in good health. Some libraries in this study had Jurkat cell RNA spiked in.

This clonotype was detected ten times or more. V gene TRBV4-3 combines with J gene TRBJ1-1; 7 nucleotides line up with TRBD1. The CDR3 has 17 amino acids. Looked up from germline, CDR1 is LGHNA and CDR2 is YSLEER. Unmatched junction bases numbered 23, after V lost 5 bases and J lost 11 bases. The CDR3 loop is CASSESFGVTGVDRAFF. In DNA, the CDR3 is TGCGCCAGCAGCGAAAGTTTCGGAGTAACAGGGGTGGATCGGGCTTTCTTT.

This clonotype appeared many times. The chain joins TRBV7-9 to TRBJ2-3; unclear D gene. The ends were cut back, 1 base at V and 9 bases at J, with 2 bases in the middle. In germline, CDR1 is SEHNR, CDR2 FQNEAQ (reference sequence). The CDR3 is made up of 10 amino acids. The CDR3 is CASSLDTQYF. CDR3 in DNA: TGTGCCAGCAGCTTAGACACGCAGTATTTT.

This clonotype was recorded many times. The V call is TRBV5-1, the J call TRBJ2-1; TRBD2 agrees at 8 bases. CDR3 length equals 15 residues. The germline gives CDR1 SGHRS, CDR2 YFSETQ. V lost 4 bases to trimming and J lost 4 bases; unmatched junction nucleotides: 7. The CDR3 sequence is CASSPAGGPYNEQFF. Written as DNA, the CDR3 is TGCGCCAGCAGCCCGGCGGGGGGCCCGTACAATGAGCAGTTCTTC.

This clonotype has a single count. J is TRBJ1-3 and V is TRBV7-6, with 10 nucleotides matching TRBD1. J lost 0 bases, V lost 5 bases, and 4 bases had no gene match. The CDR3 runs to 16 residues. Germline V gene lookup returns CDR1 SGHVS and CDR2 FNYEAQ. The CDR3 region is CASSTRDRGSGNTIYF. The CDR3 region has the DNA TGTGCCAGCAGCACCCGGGACAGGGGCTCTGGAAACACCATATATTTT. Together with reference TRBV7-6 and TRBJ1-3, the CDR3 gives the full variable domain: GAGVSQSPRYKVTKRGQDVALRCDPISGHVSLYWYRQALGQGPEFLTYFNYEAQQDKSGLPNDRFSAERPEGSISTLTIQRTEQRDSAMYRCASSTRDRGSGNTIYFGEGSWLTVV.

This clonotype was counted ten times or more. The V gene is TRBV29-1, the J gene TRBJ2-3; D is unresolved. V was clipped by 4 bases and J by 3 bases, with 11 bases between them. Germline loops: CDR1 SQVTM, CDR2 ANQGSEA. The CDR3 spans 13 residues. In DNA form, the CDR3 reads TGCAGCGTTGTGGTGGGTCCAACAGATACGCAGTATTTT. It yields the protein CSVVVGPTDTQYF.

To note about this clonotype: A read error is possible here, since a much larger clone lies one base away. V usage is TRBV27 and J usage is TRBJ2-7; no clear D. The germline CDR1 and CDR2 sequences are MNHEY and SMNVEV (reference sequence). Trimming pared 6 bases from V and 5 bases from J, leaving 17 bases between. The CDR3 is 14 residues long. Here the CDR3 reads CASSLSPQGHEQYF. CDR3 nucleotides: TGTGCCAGCAGCCTCTCTCCCCAAGGTCACGAGCAGTACTTC.

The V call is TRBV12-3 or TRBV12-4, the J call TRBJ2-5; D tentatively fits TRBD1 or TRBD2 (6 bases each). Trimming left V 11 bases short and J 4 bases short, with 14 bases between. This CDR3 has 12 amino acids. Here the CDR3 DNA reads TGTGCCTCGAGGGGGGTTGCAGAGACCCAGTACTTC. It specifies CASRGVAETQYF.

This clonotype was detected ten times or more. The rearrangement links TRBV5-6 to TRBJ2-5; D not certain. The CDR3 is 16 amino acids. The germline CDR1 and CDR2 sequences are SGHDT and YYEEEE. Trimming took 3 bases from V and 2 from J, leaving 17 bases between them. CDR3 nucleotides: TGTGCCAGCAGCTCGCCCCCCCTGGCAGGTCAAGAGACCCAGTACTTC. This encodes CASSSPPLAGQETQYF.

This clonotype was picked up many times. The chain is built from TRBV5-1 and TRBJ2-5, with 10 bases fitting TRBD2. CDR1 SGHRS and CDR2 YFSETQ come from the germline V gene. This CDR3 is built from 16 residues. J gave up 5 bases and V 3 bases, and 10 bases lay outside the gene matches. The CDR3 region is CASSSLAGVRGETQYF. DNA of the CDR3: TGCGCCAGCAGCTCGCTAGCGGGGGTCCGAGGGGAGACCCAGTACTTC.